Each of the 18 T cell receptor beta chains below was sequenced from the same sample in a study of cytomegalovirus exposure and HLA in healthy donors. The method was immunoSEQ multiplex PCR; TCRdb's version includes in-frame clones alone and lacks a portion of them. The table records roughly 100,000 clones, 86% of them present only once. The sequencing sample was made of PBMCs. All receptors come from a woman between 18 and 30 years old in good health and CMV-seropositive.

The chain has TRBV5-1 and TRBJ1-2; no definite D call. The CDR3 covers 13 residues. Germline values: CDR1 SGHRS, CDR2 YFSETQ. Trimming stripped 2 bases from V and 8 bases from J, with 13 bases between. CDR3 loop: CASSFYGVEGYTF. The CDR3 DNA follows: TGCGCCAGCAGCTTTTACGGGGTTGAGGGCTACACCTTC.

The chain combines TRBV4-1 with TRBJ2-3, with TRBD2 matching over 10 bases. Germline-derived CDR1 and CDR2 are MGHRA and YSYEKL. This CDR3 region has 15 residues. V trimming: 4 bases; J trimming: 3 bases; junction bases outside the gene matches: 4. The CDR3 loop reads CASSRTSGETDTQYF. The CDR3 nucleotides are TGCGCCAGCAGCCGAACTAGCGGGGAGACAGATACGCAGTATTTT.

The J gene is TRBJ1-3, the V gene TRBV12-5; D uncertain. The CDR3 runs 16 residues. V was shortened by 0 bases and J by 8 bases, with 17 bases between the two germline ends. The V gene's germline CDR1 is LGHNT and CDR2 FRNRAP. The CDR3 bases are TGTGCTAGTGGTTTGGTATCAGGTCCAACGGTGGACACCATATATTTT. It encodes CASGLVSGPTVDTIYF. The complete variable domain, with remaining parts taken from reference TRBV12-5 and TRBJ1-3, reads DARVTQTPRHKVTEMGQEVTMRCQPILGHNTVFWYRQTMMQGLELLAYFRNRAPLDDSGMPKDRFSAEMPDATLATLKIQPSEPRDSAVYFCASGLVSGPTVDTIYFGEGSWLTVV.

This rearrangement joins TRBV20-1 to TRBJ2-5; D is ambiguous. This CDR3 contains 11 residues. The V end lost 2 bases, the J end lost 4 bases, and 5 bases lay between the germline ends. Germline loops: CDR1 DFQATT, CDR2 SNEGSKA (reference sequence). The CDR3 nucleotides are TGCAGTGCTAGACGGAGAGAGACCCAGTACTTC. This gives the protein CSARRRETQYF.

This clone was found once. The chain links TRBV30 to TRBJ1-1, with 9 positions matching TRBD1. There are 13 residues in the CDR3. With V trimmed by 4 bases and J by 3 bases, 3 bases remained unmatched. Looked up from germline, CDR1 is GTSNPN and CDR2 is SVGIG (reference sequence). Written as DNA, the CDR3 is TGTGCCTGGAAGGACAGGGGACACACTGAAGCTTTCTTT. Protein sequence: CAWKDRGHTEAFF. The variable domain in full, with the rest retrieved from reference TRBV30 and TRBJ1-1, is SQTIHQWPATLVQPVGSPLSLECTVEGTSNPNLYWYRQAAGRGLQLLFYSVGIGQISSEVPQNLSASRPQDRQFILSSKKLLLSDSGFYLCAWKDRGHTEAFFGQGTRLTVV.

The rearrangement uses TRBV18 and TRBJ1-1; D is perhaps TRBD1 (5 bases). V dropped 10 bases and J dropped 1 base, with 22 bases sitting between them. In germline, CDR1 is KGHSH, CDR2 LQKENI. This CDR3 spans 16 amino acids. CDR3 DNA: TGTGCCACCTCTCCAAGGTCCACCACAGGGAACACTGAAGCTTTCTTT. Residues: CATSPRSTTGNTEAFF.

The rearrangement uses TRBV15 and TRBJ2-3, with 10 bases fitting TRBD2. CDR1 is LNHNV and CDR2 is YYDKDF in the germline V gene (reference sequence). With V trimmed by 3 bases and J by 1 base, 4 bases remained unmatched. There are 16 residues in the CDR3. CDR3 sequence reads: CATSSGGLAGTDTQYF. DNA for the CDR3: TGTGCCACCAGCAGCGGAGGACTAGCGGGCACAGATACGCAGTATTTT. Drawing the rest from reference TRBV15 and TRBJ2-3, the complete variable domain is DAMVIQNPRYQVTQFGKPVTLSCSQTLNHNVMYWYQQKSSQAPKLLFHYYDKDFNNEADTPDNFQSRRPNTSFCFLDIRSPGLGDTAMYLCATSSGGLAGTDTQYFGPGTRLTVL.

This clone was seen just once. The chain combines TRBV28 with TRBJ1-5; D is unclear. CDR3 length: 14 amino acids. V lost 5 bases to trimming and J lost 0 bases, with 8 bases between them. Per germline, CDR1 MDHEN and CDR2 SYDVKM. The CDR3 nucleotides are TGTGCCAGCAGTCCGCCACTTAGCAATCAGCCCCAGCATTTT. As protein: CASSPPLSNQPQHF.

The chain has TRBV5-1 and TRBJ2-7, with D perhaps TRBD1 (6 bases). Germline V lookup: CDR1 SGHRS, CDR2 YFSETQ. The CDR3 loop spans 13 amino acids. The V and J ends lost 5 bases and 6 bases respectively, with 15 bases between them. In DNA form, the CDR3 reads TGCGCCAGCAGGGACAGCCAACGGAGCGAGCAGTACTTC. It specifies CASRDSQRSEQYF.

This clone was seen a single time. This sequence joins TRBV19 and TRBJ2-7, with a weak D call TRBD1 (6 bases). Deletions cut 6 bases from V and 5 bases from J, with 14 bases between. Germline V lookup: CDR1 LNHDA, CDR2 SQIVND (reference sequence). The CDR3 has 13 residues. The CDR3 loop is CASSKIGGNEQYF. DNA of the CDR3: TGTGCCAGTAGCAAAATAGGGGGAAACGAGCAGTACTTC. Supplemented by reference TRBV19 and TRBJ2-7, the full variable domain reads DGGITQSPKYLFRKEGQNVTLSCEQNLNHDAMYWYRQDPGQGLRLIYYSQIVNDFQKGDIAEGYSVSREKKESFPLTVTSAQKNPTAFYLCASSKIGGNEQYFGPGTRLTVT.

This clone occurred a few times. The CDR3 loop is CASNSQGAYGYTF. As DNA, the CDR3 is TGTGCCAGCAACTCACAGGGGGCCTATGGCTACACCTTC. The rearrangement uses TRBV2 and TRBJ1-2, with 9 positions matching TRBD1. This CDR3 has 13 amino acids. Trimming removed 7 bases from V and 4 bases from J; junction bases left unmatched: 4. Germline V gives CDR1 SNHLY, CDR2 FYNNEI.

J is TRBJ2-7 and V is TRBV6-1; TRBD2 agrees at 10 bases. This CDR3 contains 15 residues. V was clipped by 6 bases and J by 0 bases; unmatched bases: 5. Germline V CDR1 and CDR2: MNHNS, SASEGT. CDR3 region: CASSVTSGASYEQYF. In nucleotides, the CDR3 is TGTGCCAGCAGCGTAACTAGCGGGGCCTCCTACGAGCAGTACTTC.

The chain recombines TRBV7-9 with TRBJ1-5; tentatively, D is TRBD1 (6 bases). CDR3 size: 15 residues. Trimming stripped 5 bases from V and 4 bases from J, with 15 bases between. Per germline, CDR1 SEHNR and CDR2 FQNEAQ (reference sequence). This CDR3 reads CASSRTGLGNQPQHF. CDR3 in DNA: TGTGCCAGCAGCAGAACAGGGCTGGGGAATCAGCCCCAGCATTTT.

V is TRBV4-2 and J is TRBJ2-1; 12 bases map to TRBD2. The ends lost 1 base at V and 1 base at J; junction bases unmatched: 8. The CDR3 runs 19 residues. Per germline, CDR1 LGHNA and CDR2 YNFKEQ. CDR3 region: CASSQATSGRSYSYNEQFF. The CDR3 DNA reads as TGTGCCAGCAGCCAAGCCACTAGCGGGAGGTCCTATTCCTACAATGAGCAGTTCTTC.

This chain connects TRBV7-3 to TRBJ2-1; 14 bases line up with TRBD2. This CDR3 is 19 amino acids long. With V trimmed by 5 bases and J by 3 bases, 12 bases remained unmatched. Germline V gene lookup returns CDR1 SGHTA and CDR2 FQGTGA. The CDR3 is CASSKSGTSGSVLYNEQFF. CDR3 nucleotide sequence: TGTGCCAGCAGCAAATCCGGGACTAGCGGGAGTGTACTCTACAATGAGCAGTTCTTC.

This chain links TRBV5-6 with TRBJ2-5; 7 positions agree with TRBD2. Germline lookup yields CDR1 SGHDT and CDR2 YYEEEE. This CDR3 region has 12 residues. Trimming removed 4 bases from V and 7 bases from J; junction bases left unmatched: 4. This chain's CDR3 is CASSPGRGTQYF. In DNA form, the CDR3 reads TGTGCCAGCAGCCCGGGGAGGGGGACCCAGTACTTC.

This chain joins TRBV28 and TRBJ2-7; tentative D call: TRBD2 (6 bases). This CDR3 spans 14 amino acids. V lost 6 bases, J lost 0 bases, and 12 bases lay in between. Germline V gene data show CDR1 as MDHEN and CDR2 as SYDVKM. CDR3 protein: CASRTPGSSYEQYF. In nucleotides, the CDR3 is TGTGCCAGCAGAACGCCCGGGAGCTCCTACGAGCAGTACTTC.

The chain couples TRBV4-1 to TRBJ2-6; perhaps TRBD1 as D (7 bases). This CDR3 comprises 19 residues. CDR1 is MGHRA, CDR2 YSYEKL, per germline. V was cut by 4 bases and J by 0 bases, with 19 bases left in between. The CDR3 DNA reads TGCGCCAGCAGCCTTCAGGGGGGACTCCGATTCTCTGGGGCCAACGTCCTGACTTTC. It specifies CASSLQGGLRFSGANVLTF.